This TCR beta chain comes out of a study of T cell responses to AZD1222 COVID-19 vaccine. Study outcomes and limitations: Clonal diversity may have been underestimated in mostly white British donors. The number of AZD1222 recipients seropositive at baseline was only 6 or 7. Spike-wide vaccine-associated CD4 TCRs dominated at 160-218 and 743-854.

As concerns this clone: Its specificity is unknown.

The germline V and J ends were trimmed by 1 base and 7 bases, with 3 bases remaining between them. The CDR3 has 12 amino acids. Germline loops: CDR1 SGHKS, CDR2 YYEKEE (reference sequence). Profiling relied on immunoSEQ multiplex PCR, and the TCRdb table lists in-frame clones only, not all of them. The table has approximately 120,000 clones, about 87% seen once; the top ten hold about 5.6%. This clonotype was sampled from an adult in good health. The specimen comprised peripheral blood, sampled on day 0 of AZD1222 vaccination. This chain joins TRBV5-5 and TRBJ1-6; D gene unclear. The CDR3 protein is CASSLLNSPLHF. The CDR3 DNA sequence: TGTGCCAGCAGCTTGTTAAATTCACCCCTCCACTTT.